This T cell receptor (beta chain) comes out of a study of T cell changes during pregnancy in multiple sclerosis. Sequencing used immunoSEQ multiplex PCR; TCRdb keeps in-frame clones, though not all of them. The sample yields 30,000 or so clones, around 85% seen once. CDR3 length equals 15 residues. The germline gives CDR1 SGHDT, CDR2 YYEEEE. With V trimmed by 2 bases and J by 0 bases, 3 bases remained unmatched. This receptor was taken from a female donor with multiple sclerosis, enrolled in a pregnancy study. V usage is TRBV5-6 and J usage is TRBJ1-1; 8 positions agree with TRBD1. The sample consisted of CD8+ T cells from peripheral blood mononuclear cells, taken after pregnancy. The CDR3 here is CASSFRTGLNTEAFF. DNA of the CDR3: TGTGCCAGCAGCTTCCGGACAGGGCTGAACACTGAAGCTTTCTTT.